Each of the 26 T cell receptor beta chains below was sequenced from the same sample in a study of blood T cell repertoires in COVID-19 (dated by TCRdb to about 2020). The receptor library was made with the immunoSEQ multiplex PCR assay. TCRdb took over this immuneACCESS table, retaining in-frame rearrangements with V and J assigned. Such tables are incomplete; in checked studies, under half of the missing clones stem from an unresolved V gene, and the remainder is unexplained. The sample table holds about 250,000 clones, of which around 87% were seen once. The ten top clones hold 2.1% of the sample. Material for sequencing was peripheral blood. All receptors come from a woman aged 55 to 70 with COVID-19, enrolled during active disease.

V usage is TRBV6-5 and J usage is TRBJ1-3; tentatively, D is TRBD1 (6 bases). Trimming left V 7 bases short and J 0 bases short, with 13 bases between. The CDR3 is 15 residues long. Germline CDR1 is MNHEY and CDR2 is SVGAGI. The CDR3 sequence is CASMGARFSGNTIYF. For the CDR3, the DNA is TGTGCCAGCATGGGGGCCAGGTTCTCTGGAAACACCATATATTTT.

The chain carries TRBV7-9 and TRBJ1-1; D uncertain. V was shortened by 6 bases and J by 3 bases, with 23 bases between the two germline ends. Germline V gene data show CDR1 as SEHNR and CDR2 as FQNEAQ (reference sequence). The CDR3 is 17 residues long. CDR3 amino acids: CASSPRSGGRGDTEAFF. Here the CDR3 DNA reads TGTGCCAGCAGTCCCAGGTCCGGTGGACGCGGGGACACTGAAGCTTTCTTT.

The chain couples TRBV4-3 to TRBJ2-7; 12 bases fit TRBD1. Germline lookup yields CDR1 LGHNA and CDR2 YSLEER. This CDR3 contains 17 residues. J was trimmed by 3 bases and V by 1 base; bases with no gene match: 7. CDR3 region: CASSQGMGQGAGYEQYF. DNA for the CDR3: TGCGCCAGCAGCCAAGGCATGGGACAGGGGGCAGGCTACGAGCAGTACTTC.

Points on this clone: Other DNA sequences in this specimen translate into the identical CDR3. V and J are TRBV5-1 and TRBJ2-3, with 9 nucleotides matching TRBD2. This CDR3 contains 15 residues. Trimming at V came to 0 bases and at J to 4 bases, leaving 3 bases not matched to a gene. Germline V gene sequence: CDR1 SGHRS, CDR2 YFSETQ. CDR3 DNA sequence: TGCGCCAGCAGCTTGGGAGCGGGGGGCGCAGATACGCAGTATTTT. Residues: CASSLGAGGADTQYF.

This chain links TRBV6-2 or TRBV6-3 with TRBJ2-2, with D perhaps TRBD2 (5 bases). CDR1 MNHEY and CDR2 SVGEGT come from the germline V gene. The CDR3 spans 13 residues. Trimming shortened V by 5 bases and J by 5 bases, and 9 bases separated the two germline ends. The CDR3 spells CASSSGRTGELFF. In nucleotides, the CDR3 is TGTGCCAGCAGTAGCGGTCGGACCGGGGAGCTGTTTTTT.

The chain joins TRBV20-1 to TRBJ2-5; D is perhaps TRBD2 (6 bases). The CDR3 covers 10 residues. CDR1 DFQATT and CDR2 SNEGSKA come from the germline V gene (reference sequence). V was trimmed by 6 bases and J by 10 bases, leaving 12 bases between them. Here the CDR3 reads CSAGTPRQYF. CDR3 DNA sequence: TGCAGTGCCGGGACTCCACGCCAGTACTTC.

The chain employs TRBV9 and TRBJ1-6; maybe TRBD1 (6 bases). Germline lookup yields CDR1 SGDLS and CDR2 YYNGEE. The CDR3 spans 15 residues. The V end lost 1 base, the J end lost 9 bases, and 14 bases lay between the germline ends. As DNA, the CDR3 is TGTGCCAGCAGCGTAAATAGGGGGTTTGGTTCACCCCTCCACTTT. Translation gives CASSVNRGFGSPLHF.

The chain recombines TRBV13 with TRBJ2-3; D is possibly TRBD2 (5 bases). CDR3 length: 12 amino acids. Germline V gene data show CDR1 as PRHDT and CDR2 as FYEKMQ (reference sequence). The ends were cut back, 0 bases at V and 8 bases at J, with 6 bases in the middle. Here the CDR3 DNA reads TGTGCCAGCAGCTTAGGTCTAGCTACGCAGTATTTT. Protein product: CASSLGLATQYF. Looking up the rest from reference TRBV13 and TRBJ2-3 gives the full variable domain: AAGVIQSPRHLIKEKRETATLKCYPIPRHDTVYWYQQGPGQDPQFLISFYEKMQSDKGSIPDRFSAQQFSDYHSELNMSSLELGDSALYFCASSLGLATQYFGPGTRLTVL.

This chain links TRBV5-1 with TRBJ1-4; D is possibly TRBD1 (6 bases). The germline CDR1 and CDR2 sequences are SGHRS and YFSETQ. The V end was cut by 0 bases, the J end by 8 bases, with 11 bases between. This CDR3 contains 14 residues. The chain's CDR3 is CASSLGQVREKLFF. Written as DNA, the CDR3 is TGCGCCAGCAGCTTGGGACAGGTCCGGGAAAAACTGTTTTTT.

The V and J genes are TRBV7-6 and TRBJ1-4; D is perhaps TRBD1 (6 bases). Per the germline V gene, CDR1 is SGHVS and CDR2 is FNYEAQ. CDR3 length: 17 residues. Trimming removed 5 bases at V and 4 bases at J, with 20 bases between. The CDR3 DNA follows: TGTGCCAGCAGCCAGATCGTCCCCGACAGGCTTAATGAAAAACTGTTTTTT. Protein: CASSQIVPDRLNEKLFF.

V is TRBV18 and J is TRBJ1-3, with TRBD1 identical over 7 bases. CDR1 is KGHSH and CDR2 is LQKENI in the germline V gene. The V gene end was trimmed by 6 bases and the J gene end by 0 bases; junction bases not matched to a gene: 8. The CDR3 extends over 16 amino acids. CDR3 sequence reads: CASSPRQGRSGNTIYF. CDR3 coding DNA: TGTGCCAGCTCTCCCCGACAGGGCCGCTCTGGAAACACCATATATTTT.

The rearrangement joins TRBV19 to TRBJ1-3; 7 nucleotides agree with TRBD1. The CDR3 sequence is 13 residues long. The V gene end was trimmed by 9 bases and the J gene end by 0 bases; junction bases not matched to a gene: 2. Germline V lookup: CDR1 LNHDA, CDR2 SQIVND (reference sequence). In DNA form, the CDR3 reads TGTGCCAGCCGGGACAGCTCTGGAAACACCATATATTTT. Protein: CASRDSSGNTIYF.

This chain joins TRBV5-1 and TRBJ2-1, with D perhaps matching TRBD2 (7 bases). Germline loops: CDR1 SGHRS, CDR2 YFSETQ. The CDR3 covers 16 residues. V gave up 4 bases and J gave up 7 bases, with 21 bases separating them. The DNA for the CDR3 is TGCGCCAGCAGCCCCAATTGGCGGGGGCCCGGGAATGAGCAGTTCTTC. As protein: CASSPNWRGPGNEQFF.

This clone was found many times. This chain connects TRBV7-3 to TRBJ1-2; 8 nucleotides agree with TRBD1. The J segment lost 4 bases and the V segment lost 5 bases, leaving 12 bases of the junction unmatched. The germline V gene has CDR1 SGHTA and CDR2 FQGTGA. The CDR3 totals 16 residues. The chain's CDR3 is CASSPSGQGQAYGYTF. The CDR3 DNA reads TGTGCCAGCAGCCCCTCAGGACAGGGACAGGCCTATGGCTACACCTTC.

The rearrangement joins TRBV30 to TRBJ1-6; D is undetermined. CDR1 is GTSNPN, CDR2 SVGIG, per germline (reference sequence). The CDR3 covers 19 residues. Trimming took off 7 bases at V and 2 bases at J, with 27 bases between the two ends. The CDR3, as DNA: TGTGCCTACCTACCAGAATACAGACGAATCAACCCCTATAATTCACCCCTCCACTTT. Translating it yields CAYLPEYRRINPYNSPLHF.

The chain joins TRBV5-8 to TRBJ1-3; TRBD1 matches at 9 bases. Trimming at V came to 2 bases and at J to 5 bases, leaving 5 bases not matched to a gene. The germline V gene has CDR1 SGHTS and CDR2 YDEGEE. The CDR3 has 15 residues. DNA for the CDR3: TGTGCCAGCAGCTTAAACAGGGGGCCTAGAAACACCATATATTTT. As protein: CASSLNRGPRNTIYF.

Only a few counts were recorded for this clone. The V call is TRBV3-1 (or the pseudogene TRBV3-2), the J call TRBJ1-2, with D perhaps TRBD1 (6 bases). Per germline, CDR1 LGHDT and CDR2 YNNKEL (reference sequence). This CDR3 comprises 13 residues. V was cut by 5 bases and J by 4 bases, with 11 bases left in between. This CDR3 reads CASSLDSLYGYTF. CDR3 in DNA: TGTGCCAGCAGCTTGGACAGCCTCTATGGCTACACCTTC.

The J gene is TRBJ1-3, the V gene TRBV7-9; the D gene is possibly TRBD1 (6 bases). The length of the CDR3 is 14 residues. The V end lost 5 bases, the J end lost 4 bases, and 12 bases lay between the germline ends. Germline CDR1 and CDR2: SEHNR and FQNEAQ (reference sequence). The CDR3 is CASSIGQRGNTIYF. The CDR3 DNA follows: TGTGCCAGCAGCATAGGACAGAGGGGAAACACCATATATTTT.

This clone was seen just once. Written as DNA, the CDR3 is TGTGCCAGCAGCTCCTGGGGCGCGCCCCGTATGAACACTGAAGCTTTCTTT. Residues: CASSSWGAPRMNTEAFF. The chain carries TRBV7-8 and TRBJ1-1, with D perhaps TRBD1 (5 bases). CDR3 length equals 17 residues. The germline gives CDR1 SGHVS, CDR2 FQNEAQ. Trimming stripped 4 bases from V and 0 bases from J, with 18 bases between.

The V and J genes are TRBV7-2 and TRBJ2-1, with 13 bases lining up with TRBD2. This CDR3 comprises 15 residues. V lost 7 bases to trimming and J lost 4 bases; unmatched junction nucleotides: 4. Germline CDR1 SGHTA, CDR2 FQGNSA. The DNA of the CDR3 is TGTGCCAGCAAACTAGCGGGGGGGCGATACAATGAGCAGTTCTTC. Translation gives CASKLAGGRYNEQFF.

V is TRBV11-2 and J is TRBJ2-1; 10 bases align to TRBD2. Losses at the gene ends were 5 bases for V and 5 bases for J; bases not matched to a gene: 12. The CDR3 is 17 amino acids. Per the germline V gene, CDR1 is SGHAT and CDR2 is FQNNGV. CDR3 in amino acids: CASSPARIAGGNNEQFF. In DNA, the CDR3 is TGTGCCAGCAGCCCGGCCCGGATAGCGGGGGGAAACAATGAGCAGTTCTTC.

J is TRBJ1-1 and V is TRBV19, with 8 bases identical to TRBD1. The V gene's germline CDR1 is LNHDA and CDR2 SQIVND (reference sequence). J was trimmed by 1 base and V by 5 bases; bases with no gene match: 3. The CDR3 loop spans 14 amino acids. Here the CDR3 reads CASSLGQENTEAFF. The DNA for the CDR3 is TGTGCCAGTAGTCTGGGACAGGAGAACACTGAAGCTTTCTTT.

As to this clone: One end of the junction does not line up with germline, which may come from a read error. The chain employs TRBV12-5 and TRBJ2-7; D is undetermined. CDR3 length: 8 residues. Germline CDR1 is LGHNT and CDR2 is FRNRAP. The CDR3 DNA follows: TGTGCTAGTGGTTCCCCGGACTTC. It is translated as CASGSPDF. Together with reference TRBV12-5 and TRBJ2-7, the CDR3 gives the full variable domain: DARVTQTPRHKVTEMGQEVTMRCQPILGHNTVFWYRQTMMQGLELLAYFRNRAPLDDSGMPKDRFSAEMPDATLATLKIQPSEPRDSAVYFCASGSPDFGPGTRLTVT.

Only one count was recorded for this clone. This chain joins TRBV5-1 and TRBJ1-3; possibly TRBD1 for D (6 bases). This CDR3 has 17 amino acids. In germline, CDR1 is SGHRS, CDR2 YFSETQ. V was pared by 2 bases and J by 0 bases, with 15 bases between. The CDR3 reads CASSLTSRTVSGNTIYF. DNA of the CDR3: TGCGCCAGCAGCTTAACCTCCCGGACAGTCTCTGGAAACACCATATATTTT.

This clone occurred once. V usage is TRBV11-2 and J usage is TRBJ1-2; 7 bases are a match to TRBD1. Germline CDR1 SGHAT, CDR2 FQNNGV. This CDR3 is built from 14 residues. V was pared by 1 base and J by 2 bases, with 1 base of the junction left unmatched. The CDR3 sequence: CASSLVTGNYGYTF. In nucleotides, the CDR3 is TGTGCCAGCAGCTTAGTGACAGGGAACTATGGCTACACCTTC.

V is TRBV5-1 and J is TRBJ1-6; TRBD1 matches 7 bases. The germline CDR1 and CDR2 sequences are SGHRS and YFSETQ. V shed 4 bases and J 9 bases; nucleotides not matched to a gene: 16. The CDR3 sequence is 17 residues long. CDR3 sequence: CASSPGLETGSGSPLHF. CDR3 in DNA: TGCGCCAGCAGCCCTGGATTAGAGACAGGGTCGGGTTCACCCCTCCACTTT.